These T cell receptor beta chains were read from a single sample in a study of blood T cell repertoires in COVID-19. This table comes from immunoSEQ multiplex PCR, and its TCRdb copy is limited to in-frame clones, with some not included. The profile covers 140,000 to 150,000 clones, with just under 85% appearing a single time and roughly 6.4% taken by the ten largest. What was sequenced was PBMCs or T cells enriched from blood (not recorded which). The receptors stem from a woman aged 40-49 years who had recovered from COVID-19. CDR3s include the opening cysteine and the closing phenylalanine or tryptophan. A D gene is named only where the DNA matches it firmly. Some rows mark clone size as missing; the rest say once, few, many or name a class of expanded clone.

size	V	J	D	CDR3	DNA
NA	TRBV5-6	TRBJ2-7	TRBD1	CASSLGQGAYEQYF	TGTGCCAGCAGCTTGGGTCAGGGGGCCTACGAGCAGTACTTC
NA	TRBV21-1	TRBJ1-1	NA	CASSQKRTELDTEAFF	TGTGCCAGCAGCCAAAAGCGGACAGAATTGGACACTGAAGCTTTCTTT
NA	TRBV5-1	TRBJ2-2	TRBD2	CASNKGLAATGELFF	TGCGCCAGCAATAAAGGACTAGCGGCCACCGGGGAGCTGTTTTTT
NA	TRBV9	TRBJ1-6	NA	CASSPGGRVGSPLHF	TGTGCCAGCAGCCCTGGCGGCAGGGTAGGATCACCCCTCCACTTT
few	TRBV30	TRBJ1-2	NA	CASYSARGYTF	TGTGCCTCGTATTCTGCTAGGGGCTACACCTTC
NA	TRBV19	TRBJ1-6	TRBD1	CASSNRDRVGIYSPLHF	TGTGCCAGTAGTAATCGGGACAGGGTTGGGATTTATTCACCCCTCCACTTT
NA	TRBV7-9	TRBJ1-2	NA	CASSLDSGFPYGYTF	TGTGCCAGCAGCTTAGATTCGGGATTCCCCTATGGCTACACCTTC
NA	TRBV24-1	TRBJ2-1	NA	CATSDFSYNEQFF	TGTGCCACCAGTGATTTCAGTTACAATGAGCAGTTCTTC
NA	TRBV2	TRBJ1-2	NA	CASSGDLWESGTNYGYTF	TGTGCCAGCAGTGGGGATCTGTGGGAGTCGGGGACTAACTATGGCTACACCTTC
NA	TRBV10-1	TRBJ1-1	NA	CASSESGGDGNTEAFF	TGCGCCAGCAGTGAGTCGGGGGGGGACGGGAACACTGAAGCTTTCTTT
NA	TRBV19	TRBJ2-2	NA	CASSIFPTNTGELFF	TGTGCCAGTAGTATTTTCCCAACTAACACCGGGGAGCTGTTTTTT
NA	TRBV20-1	TRBJ2-1	TRBD2	CRASPRVAGEDEQFF	TGCAGGGCCAGTCCGAGGGTAGCGGGGGAGGATGAGCAGTTCTTC
NA	TRBV29-1	TRBJ2-7	NA	CSVNPGGGEQYF	TGCAGCGTGAACCCGGGGGGCGGCGAGCAGTACTTC
NA	TRBV29-1	TRBJ2-1	TRBD2	CSVEEGVSGRLFF	TGCAGCGTTGAAGAAGGGGTTAGCGGGAGACTGTTCTTC
once	TRBV6-1	TRBJ1-2	NA	CASSEFAGSYGYTF	TGTGCCAGCAGTGAATTTGCAGGGTCATATGGCTACACCTTC
NA	TRBV30	TRBJ2-4	NA	CAWSVHRANFAKNIQYF	TGTGCCTGGAGTGTACACAGGGCCAACTTTGCCAAAAACATTCAGTACTTC
NA	TRBV6-1	TRBJ2-7	NA	CASSESTGAYEQYF	TGTGCCAGCAGTGAGTCGACAGGAGCCTACGAGCAGTACTTC
once	TRBV5-4	TRBJ2-2	TRBD1	CASSRGQGHTGELFF	TGTGCCAGCAGTCGAGGACAGGGACACACCGGGGAGCTGTTTTTT
NA	TRBV2	TRBJ1-5	NA	CASSMGAGQPQHF	TGTGCCAGCAGTATGGGGGCTGGTCAGCCCCAGCATTTT
NA	TRBV13	TRBJ2-2	TRBD2	CASSFGTSGGSGELFF	TGTGCCAGCAGCTTCGGGACTAGCGGGGGGAGCGGGGAGCTGTTTTTT
NA	TRBV29-1	TRBJ2-2	TRBD1	CSVVRGPGTGELFF	TGCAGCGTTGTGAGGGGGCCGGGAACCGGGGAGCTGTTTTTT
few	TRBV18	TRBJ2-2	TRBD1	CASSPRKGAPGELFF	TGTGCCAGCTCACCACGGAAGGGGGCGCCTGGGGAGCTGTTTTTT
NA	TRBV6-4	TRBJ1-5	NA	CASTRLEAEPQHF	TGTGCCAGCACCCGACTGGAGGCCGAGCCCCAGCATTTT
NA	TRBV7-2	TRBJ2-2	TRBD2	CASSLLRLAGAPNTGELFF	TGTGCCAGCAGCTTACTTCGGCTAGCGGGGGCCCCAAACACCGGGGAGCTGTTTTTT
NA	TRBV13	TRBJ2-3	TRBD1	CASSPTRGTTDTQYF	TGTGCCAGCAGCCCAACCAGGGGGACCACAGATACGCAGTATTTT
NA	TRBV3-1/TRBV3-2	TRBJ2-1	NA	CASSPDSHNEQFF	TGTGCCAGCAGTCCGGACTCACACAATGAGCAGTTCTTC
NA	TRBV19	TRBJ1-1	TRBD1	CASSSRGLMNTEAFF	TGTGCCAGTAGTAGCAGGGGGCTGATGAACACTGAAGCTTTCTTT
NA	TRBV6-5	TRBJ1-1	NA	CASGQGPEAFF	TGTGCCAGCGGCCAGGGCCCTGAAGCTTTCTTT
NA	TRBV12-3/TRBV12-4	TRBJ2-1	NA	CASSLNIYNEQFF	TGTGCCAGCAGTTTAAATATCTACAATGAGCAGTTCTTC
NA	TRBV19	TRBJ1-4	TRBD1	CASSSPQGLSEKLFF	TGTGCCAGTAGCTCCCCACAGGGGTTGAGTGAAAAACTGTTTTTT
NA	TRBV3-1/TRBV3-2	TRBJ2-5	NA	CASSLILLAYQETQYF	TGTGCCAGCAGCCTTATCCTCCTAGCGTACCAAGAGACCCAGTACTTC
NA	TRBV2	TRBJ2-1	NA	CASSDPGQDPYNEQFF	TGTGCCAGCAGTGATCCTGGGCAGGATCCCTACAATGAGCAGTTCTTC
NA	TRBV2	TRBJ2-2	TRBD2	CASSVGGSGSGTGELFF	TGTGCCAGCAGTGTTGGAGGGAGCGGGAGTGGGACCGGGGAGCTGTTTTTT
NA	TRBV18	TRBJ2-1	NA	CASSPRETPRNEQFF	TGTGCCAGCTCACCTCGGGAGACCCCTAGGAATGAGCAGTTCTTC
few	TRBV3-1/TRBV3-2	TRBJ2-6	NA	CASSITGSGANVLTF	TGTGCCAGCAGCATTACTGGCTCTGGGGCCAACGTCCTGACTTTC
NA	TRBV9	TRBJ1-1	TRBD1	CASSPTIGTGGNTEAFF	TGTGCCAGCAGCCCCACTATAGGGACAGGGGGGAACACTGAAGCTTTCTTT
once	TRBV5-4	TRBJ1-2	NA	CASSGRAGVHDYTF	TGTGCCAGCAGCGGGAGGGCGGGGGTTCACGACTACACCTTC